This is a list of T cell receptor beta chains from one sample in a study of cytomegalovirus exposure and HLA in healthy donors. Measured with immunoSEQ multiplex PCR; TCRdb has only the in-frame clones, and not every one. The table includes 140,000 to 150,000 clones, around 65% detected once. Sequencing was done on a sample of PBMCs. These receptors all come from a woman in her sixties in good health and CMV-seronegative. CDR3s include the opening cysteine and the closing phenylalanine or tryptophan. D genes are given only for firm matches. Some rows have no size entry. The others give once, few or many, or a class for an expanded clone.

d_call: .
clone_size: .
j_call: TRBJ1-1
v_call: TRBV10-3
cdr3_nt: TGTGCCATCAGTGAGCCCTTATCGAGGGCTTTCTTT
cdr3_aa: CAISEPLSRAFF

d_call: .
clone_size: .
j_call: TRBJ2-7
v_call: TRBV28
cdr3_nt: TGTGCCAGCAGGGGGGGAGCCAGCTACGAGCAGTACTTC
cdr3_aa: CASRGGASYEQYF

d_call: .
clone_size: .
j_call: TRBJ2-7
v_call: TRBV6-5
cdr3_nt: TGTGCCAGCAGTTCCCCGACTCTAGGCTCCTACGAGCAGTACTTC
cdr3_aa: CASSSPTLGSYEQYF

d_call: .
clone_size: .
j_call: TRBJ2-5
v_call: TRBV7-3
cdr3_nt: TGTGCCAGCAGCTCCAGCGGGCGGAGGGGAGAGACCCAGTACTTC
cdr3_aa: CASSSSGRRGETQYF

d_call: .
clone_size: .
j_call: TRBJ1-1
v_call: TRBV14
cdr3_nt: TGTGCCAGCAGCCAAGATCTCTCGGGGGCTGAAGCTTTCTTT
cdr3_aa: CASSQDLSGAEAFF

d_call: .
clone_size: .
j_call: TRBJ2-7
v_call: TRBV6-6
cdr3_nt: TGTGCCAGCAGTTACGGGCAGTCCTACGAGCAGTACTTC
cdr3_aa: CASSYGQSYEQYF

d_call: TRBD2
clone_size: .
j_call: TRBJ2-3
v_call: TRBV7-9
cdr3_nt: TGTGCCAGCAGCGTAACTAGCGGCACAGATACGCAGTATTTT
cdr3_aa: CASSVTSGTDTQYF

d_call: .
clone_size: .
j_call: TRBJ2-1
v_call: TRBV10-3
cdr3_nt: TGTGCCATCAGTGATGCAGGTGAGCAGTTCTTC
cdr3_aa: CAISDAGEQFF

d_call: .
clone_size: .
j_call: TRBJ1-1
v_call: TRBV7-2
cdr3_nt: TGTGCCAGCAGCCTCAATATTGGGAGAGCTGAAGCTTTCTTT
cdr3_aa: CASSLNIGRAEAFF

d_call: TRBD2
clone_size: .
j_call: TRBJ2-1
v_call: TRBV14
cdr3_nt: TGTGCCAGCAGCCAAGCTCTAGCGGGAGTTGAGCAGTTCTTC
cdr3_aa: CASSQALAGVEQFF

d_call: .
clone_size: .
j_call: TRBJ2-2
v_call: TRBV5-1
cdr3_nt: TGCGCCAGCAGCTTTTATCCCGGGGAGGTTACTACCGGGGAGCTGTTTTTT
cdr3_aa: CASSFYPGEVTTGELFF

d_call: .
clone_size: .
j_call: TRBJ2-2
v_call: TRBV7-9
cdr3_nt: TGTTCCAGCAGCTTATACGGGGAGCTGTTTTTT
cdr3_aa: CSSSLYGELFF

d_call: .
clone_size: .
j_call: TRBJ2-7
v_call: TRBV13
cdr3_nt: TGTGCCAGCAGCCTAACTGGGGGGATCTACGAGCAGTACTTC
cdr3_aa: CASSLTGGIYEQYF

d_call: TRBD2
clone_size: .
j_call: TRBJ2-7
v_call: TRBV7-2
cdr3_nt: TGTGCCAGCAGCTTAGACGGGAGGGCCGCCTCCTACGAGCAGTACTTC
cdr3_aa: CASSLDGRAASYEQYF

d_call: .
clone_size: .
j_call: TRBJ1-6
v_call: TRBV18
cdr3_nt: TGTGCCAGCTCGCCAGACAGGTTCGCACCCCTCCACTTT
cdr3_aa: CASSPDRFAPLHF

d_call: .
clone_size: .
j_call: TRBJ1-6
v_call: TRBV6-4
cdr3_nt: TGTGCCAGCAGTGCGGGGCAAAGGGGGTCACCCCTCCACTTT
cdr3_aa: CASSAGQRGSPLHF

d_call: .
clone_size: .
j_call: TRBJ1-2
v_call: TRBV10-3
cdr3_nt: TGTGCCATCCGAGGGGGAGCAACTCCTTCTAACTATGGCTACACCTTC
cdr3_aa: CAIRGGATPSNYGYTF

d_call: .
clone_size: .
j_call: TRBJ2-7
v_call: TRBV13
cdr3_nt: TGTGCCAGCAGCGCCTCCGGGATCCTCTACGAGCAGTACTTC
cdr3_aa: CASSASGILYEQYF

d_call: TRBD1
clone_size: .
j_call: TRBJ2-1
v_call: TRBV29-1
cdr3_nt: TGCAGCGTTGGGCAGGGGGCCTACAATGAGCAGTTCTTC
cdr3_aa: CSVGQGAYNEQFF

d_call: TRBD1
clone_size: once
j_call: TRBJ2-5
v_call: TRBV7-8
cdr3_nt: TGTGCCAGCAGCTCCCAAGGGGGCTGGGAGACCCAGTACTTC
cdr3_aa: CASSSQGGWETQYF

d_call: .
clone_size: .
j_call: TRBJ1-6
v_call: TRBV7-8
cdr3_nt: TGTGCCAGCAGCTTGGTGCGGGTCGGCTCACCCCTCCACTTT
cdr3_aa: CASSLVRVGSPLHF

d_call: TRBD2
clone_size: .
j_call: TRBJ2-1
v_call: TRBV7-3
cdr3_nt: TGTGCCAGCAGCTTAGGCTCAGCGGGAAACAATGAGCAGTTCTTC
cdr3_aa: CASSLGSAGNNEQFF

d_call: .
clone_size: .
j_call: TRBJ1-1
v_call: TRBV5-4
cdr3_nt: TGTGCCAGCAGCCCCACCGGCGGGAGTGTCGCTGAAGCTTTCTTT
cdr3_aa: CASSPTGGSVAEAFF

d_call: TRBD2
clone_size: .
j_call: TRBJ2-3
v_call: TRBV27
cdr3_nt: TGTGCCAGCCAGAGGGGGGCTAGCGGGAGGATAGCAGATACGCAGTATTTT
cdr3_aa: CASQRGASGRIADTQYF

d_call: .
clone_size: .
j_call: TRBJ1-3
v_call: TRBV5-8
cdr3_nt: TGTGCCAGCAGCTTGGGAGTGAACTCTGGAAACACCATATATTTT
cdr3_aa: CASSLGVNSGNTIYF

d_call: TRBD1
clone_size: .
j_call: TRBJ2-7
v_call: TRBV25-1
cdr3_nt: TGTGCCAGCAGCAAACAGGGGATGTACGAGCAGTACTTC
cdr3_aa: CASSKQGMYEQYF

d_call: TRBD1
clone_size: few
j_call: TRBJ1-3
v_call: TRBV11-3
cdr3_nt: TGTGCCAGCAGCTCCGGGACAGGGGGAAACACCATATATTTT
cdr3_aa: CASSSGTGGNTIYF

d_call: TRBD2
clone_size: .
j_call: TRBJ2-2
v_call: TRBV7-9
cdr3_nt: TGTGCCAGCAGCACCGGGGGTAGCGGGGCCACCGGGGAGCTGTTTTTT
cdr3_aa: CASSTGGSGATGELFF

d_call: TRBD1
clone_size: .
j_call: TRBJ1-4
v_call: TRBV19
cdr3_nt: TGTGCCAGTCGGAACTCCGCCGGGACAGGGACTGAAAAACTGTTTTTT
cdr3_aa: CASRNSAGTGTEKLFF

d_call: TRBD1
clone_size: .
j_call: TRBJ2-2
v_call: TRBV7-8
cdr3_nt: TGTGCCAGCGGAAACACCGGGACAGGGGGCAGCACCGGGGAGCTGTTTTTT
cdr3_aa: CASGNTGTGGSTGELFF

d_call: .
clone_size: .
j_call: TRBJ2-3
v_call: TRBV18
cdr3_nt: TGTGCCAGCTCACCGATTGCGCGGGGTCTCACAGATACGCAGTATTTT
cdr3_aa: CASSPIARGLTDTQYF

d_call: .
clone_size: .
j_call: TRBJ2-1
v_call: TRBV7-8
cdr3_nt: TGTGCCAGCAGCTTGAGCGCGCACAATGAGCAGTTCTTC
cdr3_aa: CASSLSAHNEQFF

d_call: TRBD1
clone_size: .
j_call: TRBJ1-3
v_call: TRBV5-8
cdr3_nt: TGTGCCAGCAGCTTCGGCAGGGGGATAAATGGAAACACCATATATTTT
cdr3_aa: CASSFGRGINGNTIYF

d_call: .
clone_size: .
j_call: TRBJ1-1
v_call: TRBV23-1
cdr3_nt: TGCGCCAGCAGTGAGCGGGACCCGGAAGCTTTCTTT
cdr3_aa: CASSERDPEAFF

d_call: TRBD1
clone_size: .
j_call: TRBJ1-2
v_call: TRBV4-1
cdr3_nt: TGCGCCAGCAGCCAACGACAGGGGGCGGGCTATGGCTACACCTTC
cdr3_aa: CASSQRQGAGYGYTF

d_call: .
clone_size: few
j_call: TRBJ1-1
v_call: TRBV19
cdr3_nt: TGTGCCAGTAGGGACTTAGGGGACATCAGTACTGAAGCTTTCTTT
cdr3_aa: CASRDLGDISTEAFF